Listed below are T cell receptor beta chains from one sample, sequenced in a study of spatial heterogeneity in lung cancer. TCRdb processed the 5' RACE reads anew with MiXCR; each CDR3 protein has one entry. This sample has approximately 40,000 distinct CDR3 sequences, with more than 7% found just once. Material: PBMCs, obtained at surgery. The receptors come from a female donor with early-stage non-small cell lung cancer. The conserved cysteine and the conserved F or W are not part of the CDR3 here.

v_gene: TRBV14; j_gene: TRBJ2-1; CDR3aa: ASSRQGYEQF
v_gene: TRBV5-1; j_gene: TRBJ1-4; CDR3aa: ASSLQPDATNEKLF
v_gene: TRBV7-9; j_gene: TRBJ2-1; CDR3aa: ASRSPDTGGVADEQF
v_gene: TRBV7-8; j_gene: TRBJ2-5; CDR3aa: ASSLGTRPQETQY
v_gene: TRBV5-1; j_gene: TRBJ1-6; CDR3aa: ASSLREQASPLH
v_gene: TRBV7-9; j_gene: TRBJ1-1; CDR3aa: ASSLARGTEAF
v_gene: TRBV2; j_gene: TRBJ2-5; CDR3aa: ASSPSTSGVQETQY
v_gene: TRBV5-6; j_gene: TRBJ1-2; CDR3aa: ASSFWEGVDGYT
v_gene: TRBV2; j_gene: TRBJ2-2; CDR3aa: ASKLAANTGELF
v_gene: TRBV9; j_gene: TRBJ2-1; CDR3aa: ASSVGGRSYNEQF
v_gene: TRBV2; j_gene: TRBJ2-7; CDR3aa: ASNGIGSEQY
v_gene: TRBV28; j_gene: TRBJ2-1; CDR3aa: ASSPPASGAYNEQF
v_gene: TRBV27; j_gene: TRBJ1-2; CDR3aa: ASSLLPMADIYGYT
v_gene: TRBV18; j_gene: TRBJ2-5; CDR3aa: ASSPNGKTQY
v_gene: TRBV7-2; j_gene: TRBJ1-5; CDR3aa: ASSLVGGGSNQPQH
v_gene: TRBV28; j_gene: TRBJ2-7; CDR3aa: ASSFPPEWEYSYEQY
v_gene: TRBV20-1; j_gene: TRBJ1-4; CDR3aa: SASRGEKLF
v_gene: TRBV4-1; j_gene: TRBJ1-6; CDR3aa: ASSQDEGQGWASPLH
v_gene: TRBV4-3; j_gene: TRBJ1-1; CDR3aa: ASSPQGLTEAF
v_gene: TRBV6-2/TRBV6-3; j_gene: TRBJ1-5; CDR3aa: ASRPQGYNQPQH
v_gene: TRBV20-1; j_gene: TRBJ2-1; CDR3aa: SARDYRIADRVHDNEQF
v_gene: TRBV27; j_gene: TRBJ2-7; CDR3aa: ASSIGTGGIYEQY
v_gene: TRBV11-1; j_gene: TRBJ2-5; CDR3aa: ASSMPGLGVETQY
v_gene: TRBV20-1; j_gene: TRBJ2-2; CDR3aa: SATSGTGLRHTGELF
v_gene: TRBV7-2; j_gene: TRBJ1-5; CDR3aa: ASSLGGRYQPQH
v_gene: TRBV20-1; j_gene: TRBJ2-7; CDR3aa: SARAGAGYEQY
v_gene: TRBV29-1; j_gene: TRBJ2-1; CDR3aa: SVFIAGDLSYNEQF
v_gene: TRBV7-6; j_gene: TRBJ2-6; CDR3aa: ASSFGGPSSSGANVLT
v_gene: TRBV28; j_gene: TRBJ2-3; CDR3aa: ASSLTGLSTDTQY
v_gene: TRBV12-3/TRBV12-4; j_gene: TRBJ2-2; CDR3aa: ASKAHTGELF
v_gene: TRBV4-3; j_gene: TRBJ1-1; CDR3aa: ASSQEWGLEAF
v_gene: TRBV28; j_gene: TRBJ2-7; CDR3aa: ASSLAGGLYEQY
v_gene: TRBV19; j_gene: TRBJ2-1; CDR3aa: ASSIRGVASGRYNEQF
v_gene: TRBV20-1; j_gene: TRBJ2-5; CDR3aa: SARDYFQETQY
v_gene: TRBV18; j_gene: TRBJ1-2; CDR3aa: ASSPETGLYGYT
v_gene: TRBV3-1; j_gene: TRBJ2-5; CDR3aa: ASSLDQETQY
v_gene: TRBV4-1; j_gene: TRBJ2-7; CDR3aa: ASSRTGVGGSYEQY
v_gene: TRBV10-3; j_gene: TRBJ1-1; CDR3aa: AIGTGEYTEAF
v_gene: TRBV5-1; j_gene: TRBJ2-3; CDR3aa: ASSRNRLTDTQY
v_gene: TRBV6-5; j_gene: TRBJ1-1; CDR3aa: ASSYSRSAEAF
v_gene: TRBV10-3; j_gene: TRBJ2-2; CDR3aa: AISPGLAPTGELF
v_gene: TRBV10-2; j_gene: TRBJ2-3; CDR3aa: AGALGGRDTQY
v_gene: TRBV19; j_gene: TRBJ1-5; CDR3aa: ASSWTAYSNQPQH
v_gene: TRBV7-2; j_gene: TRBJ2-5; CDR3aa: ASSFNRGKETQY
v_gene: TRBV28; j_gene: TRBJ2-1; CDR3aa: ASSTGLVGNEQF
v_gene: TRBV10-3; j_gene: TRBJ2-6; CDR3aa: AISTTGLGANVLT
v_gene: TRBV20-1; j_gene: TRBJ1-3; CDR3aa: SARRHSGNTIY
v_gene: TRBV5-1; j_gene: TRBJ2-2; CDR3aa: ASSQASGTSGITGELF
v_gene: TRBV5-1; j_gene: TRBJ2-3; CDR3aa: ASALGQPSTDTQY
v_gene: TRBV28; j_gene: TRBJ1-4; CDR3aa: ASSFSLANEKLF
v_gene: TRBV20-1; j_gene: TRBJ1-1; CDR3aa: SARPPLGPRGEAF
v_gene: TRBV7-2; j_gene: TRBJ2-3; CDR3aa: ASSLMGTGTDTQY
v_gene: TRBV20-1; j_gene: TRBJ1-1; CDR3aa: SARVPQGTEAF
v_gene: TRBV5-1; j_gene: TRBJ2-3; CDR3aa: ASSLRAGTSTDTQY
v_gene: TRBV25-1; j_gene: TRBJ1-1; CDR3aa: ASSEYLGSAEAF
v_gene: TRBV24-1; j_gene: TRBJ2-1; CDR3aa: ATSASGRRGGRNEQF
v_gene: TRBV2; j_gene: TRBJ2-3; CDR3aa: ASSEVLQYSSTDTQY
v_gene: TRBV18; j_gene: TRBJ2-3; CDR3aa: ASSPPGLGTDTQY
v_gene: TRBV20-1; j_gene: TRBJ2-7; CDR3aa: SARDLGANEQY